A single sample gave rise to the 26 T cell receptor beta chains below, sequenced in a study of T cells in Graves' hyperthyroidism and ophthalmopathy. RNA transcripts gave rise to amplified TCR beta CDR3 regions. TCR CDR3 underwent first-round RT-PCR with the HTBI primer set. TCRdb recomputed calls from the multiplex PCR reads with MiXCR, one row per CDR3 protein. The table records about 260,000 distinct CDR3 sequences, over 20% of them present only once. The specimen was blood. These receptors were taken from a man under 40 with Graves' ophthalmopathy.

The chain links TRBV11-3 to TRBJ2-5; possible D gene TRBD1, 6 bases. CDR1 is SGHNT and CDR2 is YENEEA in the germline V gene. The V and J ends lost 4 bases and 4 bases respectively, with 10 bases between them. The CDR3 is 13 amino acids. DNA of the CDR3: TGTGCCAGCAGCTCCACAGGGCCAGAGACCCAGTACTTC. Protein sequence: CASSSTGPETQYF.

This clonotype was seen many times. The CDR3 sequence is CASSFGGETQYF. The CDR3 DNA is TGTGCCAGCAGTTTCGGTGGGGAGACCCAGTACTTC. This chain links TRBV12-3 or TRBV12-4 with TRBJ2-5, with unresolved D. Between the trimmed V and J ends, which lost 3 bases and 5 bases, there was a span of 7 bases. The CDR3 is 12 residues long.

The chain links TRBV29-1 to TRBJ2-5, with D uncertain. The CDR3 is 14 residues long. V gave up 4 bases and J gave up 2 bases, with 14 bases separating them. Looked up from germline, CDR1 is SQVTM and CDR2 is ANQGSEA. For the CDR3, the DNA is TGCAGCGTTGCCCCGTACAGCCGACAAGAGACCCAGTACTTC. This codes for CSVAPYSRQETQYF.

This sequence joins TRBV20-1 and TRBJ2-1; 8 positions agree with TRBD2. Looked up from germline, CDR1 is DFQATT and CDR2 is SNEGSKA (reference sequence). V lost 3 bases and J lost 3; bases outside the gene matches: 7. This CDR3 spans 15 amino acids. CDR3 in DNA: TGCAGTGCTAGCACCGGGACTAGAAACTACAATGAGCAGTTCTTC. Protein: CSASTGTRNYNEQFF.

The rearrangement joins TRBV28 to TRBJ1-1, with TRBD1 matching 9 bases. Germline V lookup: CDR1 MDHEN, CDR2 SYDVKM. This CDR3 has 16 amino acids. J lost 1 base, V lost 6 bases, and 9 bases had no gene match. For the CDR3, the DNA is TGTGCCAGCAGACGAGGACAGGGGCGTTGGAACACTGAAGCTTTCTTT. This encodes CASRRGQGRWNTEAFF.

This CDR3 reads CASSLNIFGETQYF. DNA for the CDR3: TGTGCCAGCAGCTTGAACATATTCGGGGAGACCCAGTACTTC. The chain joins TRBV5-4 to TRBJ2-5, with no clear D. The germline gives CDR1 SGHNT, CDR2 YYREEE (reference sequence). V was trimmed by 1 base and J by 5 bases, leaving 12 bases between them. The CDR3 is 14 amino acids.

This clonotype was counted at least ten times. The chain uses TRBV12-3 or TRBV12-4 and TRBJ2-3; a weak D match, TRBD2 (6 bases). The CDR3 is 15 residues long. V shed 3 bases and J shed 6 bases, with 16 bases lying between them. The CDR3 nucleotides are TGTGCCAGCAGTTTGGGGGGACCCTTCATGGATACGCAGTATTTT. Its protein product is CASSLGGPFMDTQYF.

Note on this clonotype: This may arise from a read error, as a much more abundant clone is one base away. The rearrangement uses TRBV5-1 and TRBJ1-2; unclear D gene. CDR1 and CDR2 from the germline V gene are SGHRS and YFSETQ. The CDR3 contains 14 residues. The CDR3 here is CASGLGRPNYGYTF. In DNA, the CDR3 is TGCGCCAGCGGCTTAGGCAGACCTAACTATGGCTACACCTTC.

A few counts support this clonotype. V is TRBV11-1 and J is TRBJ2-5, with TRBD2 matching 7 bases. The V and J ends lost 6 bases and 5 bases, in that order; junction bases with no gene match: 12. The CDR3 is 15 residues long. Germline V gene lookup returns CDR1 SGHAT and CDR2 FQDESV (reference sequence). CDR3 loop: CASSLFRGGSETQYF. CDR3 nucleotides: TGTGCCAGCAGTTTATTTAGGGGCGGGAGTGAGACCCAGTACTTC.

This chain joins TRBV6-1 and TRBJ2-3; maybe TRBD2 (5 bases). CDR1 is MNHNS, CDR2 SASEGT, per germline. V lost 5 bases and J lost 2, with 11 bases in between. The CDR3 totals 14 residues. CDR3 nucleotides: TGTGCCAGCAGTTATAATCGGGACACAGATACGCAGTATTTT. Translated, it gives CASSYNRDTDTQYF.

The CDR3 bases are TGCAGTGCTGGTGTAGGCCAAGCCACTGAAGCTTTCTTT. Its protein product is CSAGVGQATEAFF. The V call is TRBV20-1, the J call TRBJ1-1; D is uncertain. V was cut by 5 bases and J by 4 bases, with 14 bases left in between. CDR3 length: 13 amino acids. The germline V gene has CDR1 DFQATT and CDR2 SNEGSKA (reference sequence).

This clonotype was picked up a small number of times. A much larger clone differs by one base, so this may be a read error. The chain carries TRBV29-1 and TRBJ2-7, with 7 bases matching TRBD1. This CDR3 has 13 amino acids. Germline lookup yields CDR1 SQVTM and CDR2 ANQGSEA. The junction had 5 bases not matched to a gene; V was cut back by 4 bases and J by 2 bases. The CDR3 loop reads CSVARDSPYEQYF. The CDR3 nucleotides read TGCAGCGTTGCCCGGGACAGCCCCTACGAGCAGTACTTC.

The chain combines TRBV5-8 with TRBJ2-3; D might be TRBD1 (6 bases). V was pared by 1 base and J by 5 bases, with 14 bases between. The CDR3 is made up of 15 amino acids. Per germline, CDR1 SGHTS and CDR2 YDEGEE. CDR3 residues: CASSLKQGFGDTQYF. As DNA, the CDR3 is TGTGCCAGCAGCTTGAAACAGGGTTTTGGAGATACGCAGTATTTT.

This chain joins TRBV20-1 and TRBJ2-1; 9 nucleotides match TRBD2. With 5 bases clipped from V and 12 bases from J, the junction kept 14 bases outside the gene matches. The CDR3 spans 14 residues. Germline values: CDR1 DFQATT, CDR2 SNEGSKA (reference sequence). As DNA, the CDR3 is TGCAGTGCTTCCTCCCGGCTAGCGGGAACCCGGCAGTTCTTC. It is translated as CSASSRLAGTRQFF.

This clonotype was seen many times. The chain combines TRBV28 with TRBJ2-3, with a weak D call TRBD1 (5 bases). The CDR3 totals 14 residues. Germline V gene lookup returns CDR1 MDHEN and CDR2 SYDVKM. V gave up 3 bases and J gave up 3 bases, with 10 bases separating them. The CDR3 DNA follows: TGTGCCAGCAGTTTTGGCCAGGGAACAGATACGCAGTATTTT. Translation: CASSFGQGTDTQYF.

CDR3 DNA: TGCAGTGCGCCCGGGGGGCGAAACTACAATGAGCAGTTCTTC. This sequence encodes CSAPGGRNYNEQFF. The chain recombines TRBV20-1 with TRBJ2-1; D is possibly TRBD2 (7 bases). Germline CDR1 and CDR2: DFQATT and SNEGSKA (reference sequence). Deletions cut 6 bases from V and 3 bases from J, with 15 bases between. The CDR3 spans 14 residues.

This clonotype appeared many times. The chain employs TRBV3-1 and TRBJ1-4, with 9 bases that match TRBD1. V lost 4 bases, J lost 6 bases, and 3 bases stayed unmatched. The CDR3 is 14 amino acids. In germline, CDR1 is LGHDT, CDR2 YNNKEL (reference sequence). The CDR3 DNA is TGTGCCAGCAGCCGGACAGGGGAGGATGAAAAACTGTTTTTT. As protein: CASSRTGEDEKLFF.

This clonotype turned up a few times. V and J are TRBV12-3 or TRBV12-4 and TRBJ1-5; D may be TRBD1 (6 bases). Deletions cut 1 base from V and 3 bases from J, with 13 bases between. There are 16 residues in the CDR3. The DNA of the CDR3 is TGTGCCAGCAGTTTAGGATTCAGGGGTTTCAATCAGCCCCAGCATTTT. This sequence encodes CASSLGFRGFNQPQHF.

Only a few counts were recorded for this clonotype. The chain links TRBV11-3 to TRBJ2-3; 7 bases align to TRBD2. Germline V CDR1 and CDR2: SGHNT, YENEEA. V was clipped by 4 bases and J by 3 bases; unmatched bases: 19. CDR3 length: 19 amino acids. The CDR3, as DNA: TGTGCCAGCAGCTCCGCAGGGCTTTCAGGGAGCGGGACTACAGATACGCAGTATTTT. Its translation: CASSSAGLSGSGTTDTQYF.

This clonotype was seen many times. CDR3 loop: CASSLESSGRYNEQFF. The CDR3, as DNA: TGCGCCAGCAGCTTGGAATCTAGCGGACGATACAATGAGCAGTTCTTC. The genes are TRBV5-1 and TRBJ2-1, with TRBD2 identical over 7 bases. V gave up 0 bases and J gave up 4 bases; unmatched junction bases: 7. This CDR3 spans 16 amino acids. The germline gives CDR1 SGHRS, CDR2 YFSETQ.

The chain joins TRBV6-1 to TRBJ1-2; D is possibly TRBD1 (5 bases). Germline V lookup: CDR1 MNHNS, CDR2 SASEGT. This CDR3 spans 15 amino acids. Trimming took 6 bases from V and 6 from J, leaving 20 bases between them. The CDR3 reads CASREHDRDGNGYTF. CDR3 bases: TGTGCCAGCAGGGAACACGACCGGGACGGCAATGGCTACACCTTC.

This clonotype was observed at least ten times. CDR3 amino acids: CATSAGGSGVDEQFF. CDR3 sequence (DNA): TGTGCCACCTCTGCCGGCGGGAGCGGTGTGGATGAGCAGTTCTTC. The chain joins TRBV24-1 to TRBJ2-1; TRBD2 agrees at 7 bases. The CDR3 has 15 amino acids. Germline V gene lookup returns CDR1 KGHDR and CDR2 SFDVKD. V trimming: 9 bases; J trimming: 8 bases; junction bases outside the gene matches: 15.

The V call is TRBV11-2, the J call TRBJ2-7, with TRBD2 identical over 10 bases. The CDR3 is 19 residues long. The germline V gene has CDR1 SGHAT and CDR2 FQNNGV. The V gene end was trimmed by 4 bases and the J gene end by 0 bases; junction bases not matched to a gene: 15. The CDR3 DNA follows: TGTGCCAGCAGCTATCAGGGGTCTAGCGGGGGCCCCAGCTCCTACGAGCAGTACTTC. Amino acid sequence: CASSYQGSSGGPSSYEQYF.

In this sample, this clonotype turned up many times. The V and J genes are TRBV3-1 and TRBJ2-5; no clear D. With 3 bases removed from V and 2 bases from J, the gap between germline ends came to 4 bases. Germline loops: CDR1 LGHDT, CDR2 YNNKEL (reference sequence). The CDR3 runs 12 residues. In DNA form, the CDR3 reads TGTGCCAGCAGCCACAAACAAGAGACCCAGTACTTC. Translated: CASSHKQETQYF.

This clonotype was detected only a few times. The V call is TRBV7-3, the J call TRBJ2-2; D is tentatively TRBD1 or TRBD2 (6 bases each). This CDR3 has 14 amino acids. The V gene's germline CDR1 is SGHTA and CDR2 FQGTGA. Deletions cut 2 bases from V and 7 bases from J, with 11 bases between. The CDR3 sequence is CASSLPGGGGELFF. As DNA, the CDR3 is TGTGCCAGCAGCTTACCTGGAGGGGGCGGGGAGCTGTTTTTT.

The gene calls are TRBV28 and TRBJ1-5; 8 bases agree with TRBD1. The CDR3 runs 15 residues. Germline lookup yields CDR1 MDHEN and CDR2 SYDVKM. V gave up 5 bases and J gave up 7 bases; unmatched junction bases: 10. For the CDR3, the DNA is TGTGCCAGCAGTAGCCGGACAGGGTTTAGCCAGCCCCAGCATTTT. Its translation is CASSSRTGFSQPQHF.